The 18 T cell receptor beta chains reported below all come from one sample, sequenced in a study of T cell responses to AZD1222 COVID-19 vaccine. Repertoires were generated with immunoSEQ multiplex PCR, while TCRdb's copy carries only in-frame clones and drops some. The sample lists about 180,000 clones; around nine tenths were seen once. The sample was peripheral blood, taken on day 0 of AZD1222 vaccination. The origin of the receptors is an adult in good health.

As concerns this clone: Other DNA sequences in this sample translate to the same CDR3. This chain links TRBV6-5 with TRBJ2-7; D not resolved. Germline values: CDR1 MNHEY, CDR2 SVGAGI. The CDR3 extends over 14 amino acids. The V gene lost 3 bases and the J gene lost 2 bases, with 11 bases spanning the gap. The CDR3 region is CASSYSTATYEQYF. DNA for the CDR3: TGTGCCAGCAGTTATAGTACAGCTACCTACGAGCAGTACTTC.

In its sample, this clone was seen once. The rearrangement joins TRBV14 to TRBJ2-3, with 7 bases fitting TRBD2. CDR3 length: 15 amino acids. The germline V gene has CDR1 SGHDN and CDR2 FVKESK. The junction had 8 bases not matched to a gene; V was cut back by 4 bases and J by 4 bases. The chain's CDR3 is CASSLISGYPDTQYF. The CDR3 bases are TGTGCCAGCAGCCTAATTAGCGGGTACCCAGATACGCAGTATTTT.

The rearrangement joins TRBV5-6 to TRBJ1-5, with a tentative D call TRBD1 (5 bases). The V and J ends lost 3 bases and 5 bases respectively, with 21 bases between them. The CDR3 runs 17 residues. CDR1 and CDR2 (germline): SGHDT, YYEEEE. The CDR3 DNA reads TGTGCCAGCAGCTCCCAGGTCCAGGGTGATTTACATCAGCCCCAGCATTTT. It specifies CASSSQVQGDLHQPQHF.

Only one count was recorded for this clone. The chain combines TRBV20-1 with TRBJ2-1, with 7 bases matching TRBD1. V gave up 7 bases and J gave up 10 bases; unmatched junction bases: 4. Germline V gives CDR1 DFQATT, CDR2 SNEGSKA (reference sequence). This CDR3 spans 10 amino acids. CDR3 DNA: TGCAGTGGTGAGACAGGGGAGCAGTTCTTC. Translated, it gives CSGETGEQFF.

The chain employs TRBV7-9 and TRBJ2-1; D gene uncertain. Per germline, CDR1 SEHNR and CDR2 FQNEAQ (reference sequence). There are 13 residues in the CDR3. Deletions cut 0 bases from V and 6 bases from J, with 6 bases between. In DNA, the CDR3 is TGTGCCAGCAGCTTAGCGCGAGGCAATGAGCAGTTCTTC. Its protein product is CASSLARGNEQFF. The complete variable domain, with remaining parts taken from reference TRBV7-9 and TRBJ2-1, reads DTGVSQNPRHKITKRGQNVTFRCDPISEHNRLYWYRQTLGQGPEFLTYFQNEAQLEKSRLLSDRFSAERPKGSFSTLEIQRTEQGDSAMYLCASSLARGNEQFFGPGTRLTVL.

This chain joins TRBV3-1 (or the pseudogene TRBV3-2) and TRBJ2-3, with D perhaps TRBD1 or TRBD2 (5 bases each). Germline lookup yields CDR1 LGHDT and CDR2 YNNKEL (reference sequence). The ends were cut back, 4 bases at V and 8 bases at J, with 16 bases in the middle. The CDR3 totals 14 residues. The DNA of the CDR3 is TGTGCCAGCAGCCTCGGGGCTTTAGGAGGTACGCAGTATTTT. Translation gives CASSLGALGGTQYF.

This chain uses TRBV5-1 with TRBJ1-1; D is unclear. CDR3 length: 14 residues. Germline loops: CDR1 SGHRS, CDR2 YFSETQ. V lost 0 bases to trimming and J lost 0 bases, with 6 bases between them. CDR3 amino acids: CASSLAELNTEAFF. The CDR3 coding sequence is TGCGCCAGCAGCTTGGCGGAACTGAACACTGAAGCTTTCTTT.

V and J are TRBV5-1 and TRBJ1-1, with D possibly matching TRBD1 (5 bases). The CDR3 contains 12 residues. Germline lookup yields CDR1 SGHRS and CDR2 YFSETQ. Deletions cut 7 bases from V and 5 bases from J, with 12 bases between. In DNA form, the CDR3 reads TGCGCCAGCGCCCCAGAGGGGACTGAAGCTTTCTTT. It codes for CASAPEGTEAFF.

This chain joins TRBV5-1 and TRBJ1-1, with 8 bases aligning to TRBD1. The CDR3 totals 15 residues. Unmatched junction bases numbered 4, after V lost 3 bases and J lost 0 bases. Germline V lookup: CDR1 SGHRS, CDR2 YFSETQ. The CDR3 bases are TGCGCCAGCAGCTCGCAGGGGGCGATGAACACTGAAGCTTTCTTT. Protein sequence: CASSSQGAMNTEAFF.

The genes are TRBV7-9 and TRBJ1-5; no reliable D call. V was clipped by 5 bases and J by 1 base, with 6 bases between them. Looked up from germline, CDR1 is SEHNR and CDR2 is FQNEAQ (reference sequence). The CDR3 covers 13 residues. Here the CDR3 reads CASSRDSNQPQHF. The CDR3 DNA reads as TGTGCCAGCAGCCGCGACAGCAATCAGCCCCAGCATTTT.

A single count supports this clone. The V call is TRBV7-6, the J call TRBJ1-2; D remains ambiguous. The CDR3 is 16 amino acids. Germline V lookup: CDR1 SGHVS, CDR2 FNYEAQ. V was clipped by 5 bases and J by 0 bases, with 16 bases between them. The CDR3 region is CASSPRSGTSNYGYTF. The CDR3 DNA is TGTGCCAGCAGCCCTAGGTCGGGTACGTCTAACTATGGCTACACCTTC.

For the CDR3, the DNA is TGTGCCAGCAGCCAAGATCTTTGGGACAGTAATTCACCCCTCCACTTT. This translates into CASSQDLWDSNSPLHF. This chain links TRBV3-1 (or the pseudogene TRBV3-2) with TRBJ1-6; TRBD1 agrees at 7 bases. This CDR3 comprises 16 residues. Germline V CDR1 and CDR2: LGHDT, YNNKEL (reference sequence). With V trimmed by 0 bases and J by 6 bases, 5 bases remained unmatched.

The chain has TRBV7-9 and TRBJ2-1, with D perhaps being TRBD1 or TRBD2 (6 bases each). The CDR3 is made up of 14 amino acids. Germline CDR1 SEHNR, CDR2 FQNEAQ (reference sequence). Trimming shortened V by 5 bases and J by 2 bases, and 10 bases separated the two germline ends. The CDR3 reads CASSGGHTYNEQFF. In nucleotides, the CDR3 is TGTGCCAGCAGCGGGGGGCATACCTACAATGAGCAGTTCTTC. Full variable domain (outside the CDR3, taken from reference TRBV7-9 and TRBJ2-1): DTGVSQNPRHKITKRGQNVTFRCDPISEHNRLYWYRQTLGQGPEFLTYFQNEAQLEKSRLLSDRFSAERPKGSFSTLEIQRTEQGDSAMYLCASSGGHTYNEQFFGPGTRLTVL.

V and J are TRBV7-2 and TRBJ1-2; TRBD1 aligns across 8 bases. V was clipped by 5 bases and J by 2 bases; unmatched bases: 7. The CDR3 sequence is 15 residues long. Germline CDR1 SGHTA, CDR2 FQGNSA. The CDR3, as DNA: TGTGCCAGCAGCCCACAGGGGGTAGCGAACTATGGCTACACCTTC. It codes for CASSPQGVANYGYTF.

This chain connects TRBV6-2 or TRBV6-3 to TRBJ2-1; TRBD1 matches at 8 bases. CDR1 is MNHEY and CDR2 is SVGEGT in the germline V gene. J was trimmed by 6 bases and V by 1 base; bases with no gene match: 2. The CDR3 totals 14 residues. In nucleotides, the CDR3 is TGTGCCAGCAGTTACTGGACAGGGACCAATGAGCAGTTCTTC. This sequence encodes CASSYWTGTNEQFF.

The chain combines TRBV19 with TRBJ2-7, with unresolved D. Germline values: CDR1 LNHDA, CDR2 SQIVND (reference sequence). Trimming pared 5 bases from V and 4 bases from J, leaving 9 bases between. The CDR3 is 12 amino acids. The CDR3 nucleotides read TGTGCCAGTAGTCCTGGTGAATACGAGCAGTACTTC. Protein product: CASSPGEYEQYF.

Notes on this clone: Distinct nucleotide sequences in the sample also encode this CDR3. The CDR3: CASSQSVLSLGSGYTF. The CDR3 DNA follows: TGCGCCAGCAGTCAATCGGTCCTGAGTTTGGGATCGGGCTACACCTTC. The V and J genes are TRBV23-1 and TRBJ1-2; no reliable D call. TRBV23-1 is an open reading frame, and its role is uncertain. V lost 0 bases and J 8 bases, leaving 19 bases between the germline ends. The CDR3 has 16 residues.

This clone appeared once. CDR3 region: CASSPARGPVYEQYF. CDR3 DNA sequence: TGTGCCAGCTCACCAGCCAGGGGCCCTGTATACGAGCAGTACTTC. The V gene is TRBV18, the J gene TRBJ2-7, with a weak D call TRBD1 (6 bases). CDR1 KGHSH and CDR2 LQKENI come from the germline V gene. V lost 2 bases and J lost 4, with 15 bases in between. This CDR3 spans 15 amino acids.